Presented here are 16 T cell receptor beta chains from one specimen sequenced in a study of blood T cells in healthy people across ages. Together with a sample-barcoded 5' primer, a J-beta primer mix was included in a second PCR lasting roughly 6 to 12 cycles. MiXCR, applied by TCRdb to the 5' RACE reads, yields one record per CDR3 protein. Of around 1,500,000 distinct CDR3 sequences in the sample, roughly 27% are singletons; the top ten hold approximately 7.7%. Sequences were obtained from blood. The receptors were gathered from a woman aged 25 to 45 in good health.

The chain couples TRBV5-1 to TRBJ2-1; D uncertain. Trimming took off 1 base at V and 9 bases at J, with 11 bases between the two ends. Germline assignment: CDR1 SGHRS and CDR2 YFSETQ. The CDR3 is 13 residues long. CDR3 sequence reads: CASSLPLVGEQFF. The CDR3 bases are TGCGCCAGCAGCTTGCCCTTGGTGGGTGAGCAGTTCTTC.

This clonotype was picked up a small number of times. The rearrangement joins TRBV29-1 to TRBJ2-7, with 9 bases fitting TRBD2. Germline CDR1 reads SQVTM; CDR2 reads ANQGSEA. V dropped 5 bases and J dropped 0; count of bases not matched to a gene: 5. The CDR3 has 14 residues. CDR3 sequence reads: CSVLTSGRSYEQYF. DNA of the CDR3: TGCAGCGTTTTGACTAGCGGACGCTCCTACGAGCAGTACTTC.

In regard to this clonotype: A single base separates this from a much larger clone, so it may be a read error. The chain employs TRBV4-1 and TRBJ2-7; possible D gene TRBD2, 7 bases. This CDR3 comprises 17 residues. CDR1 and CDR2 (germline): MGHRA, YSYEKL. This CDR3 is CASSQAGGGLVSHEQYF. CDR3 sequence (DNA): TGCGCCAGCAGCCAGGCCGGCGGGGGCCTCGTCTCCCACGAGCAGTACTTC.

V gene TRBV5-1 combines with J gene TRBJ1-2; D call uncertain. V dropped 0 bases and J dropped 0 bases, with 12 bases sitting between them. Germline V lookup: CDR1 SGHRS, CDR2 YFSETQ. This CDR3 has 16 residues. The CDR3 coding sequence is TGCGCCAGCAGCTTGGTTCCGGAAACTCCTAACTATGGCTACACCTTC. Encoded protein: CASSLVPETPNYGYTF.

This clonotype appeared a few times. V and J are TRBV29-1 and TRBJ1-5, with D perhaps matching TRBD1 (5 bases). From germline, CDR1 is SQVTM and CDR2 ANQGSEA. CDR3 length equals 11 residues. For the CDR3, the DNA is TGCGGCGCCTCCCACGGACACACCCAGCATTTT. It encodes CGASHGHTQHF.

The genes are TRBV29-1 and TRBJ1-2; D unresolved. V was cut by 6 bases and J by 5 bases, with 13 bases left in between. Germline lookup yields CDR1 SQVTM and CDR2 ANQGSEA. The CDR3 totals 12 residues. CDR3 DNA sequence: TGCAGCGTCGAGAGGCAGGAATATGGCTACACCTTC. Translation gives CSVERQEYGYTF.

Details on this clonotype: Mismatch with germline at one junction end may stem from a read error. The genes are TRBV19 and TRBJ2-3; TRBD2 might be the D (5 bases). CDR1 LNHDA and CDR2 SQIVND come from the germline V gene (reference sequence). CDR3 length: 14 residues. The CDR3 sequence is CTSSIRTSTDTQYF. The CDR3 nucleotides read TGTACCAGTAGTATCCGGACTAGCACAGATACGCAGTATTTT.

V and J are TRBV3-1 and TRBJ2-7; 7 bases agree with TRBD2. CDR1 and CDR2 (germline): LGHDT, YNNKEL (reference sequence). The V and J ends lost 0 bases and 7 bases, in that order; junction bases with no gene match: 6. The CDR3 loop spans 14 amino acids. Written as DNA, the CDR3 is TGTGCCAGCAGCCAAGAGTGGGGAGGGGATGAGCAGTACTTC. It codes for CASSQEWGGDEQYF.

The chain has TRBV10-3 and TRBJ1-5, with D possibly matching TRBD1 (6 bases). Trimming left V 10 bases short and J 3 bases short, with 22 bases between. Germline-derived CDR1 and CDR2 are ENHRY and SYGVKD. This CDR3 has 16 residues. CDR3 region: CARAAIQGSPNQPQHF. As DNA, the CDR3 is TGTGCCAGAGCCGCGATACAGGGATCCCCCAATCAGCCCCAGCATTTT.

This clonotype was recorded many times. The rearrangement uses TRBV12-3 or TRBV12-4 and TRBJ2-4, with D tentatively TRBD1 or TRBD2 (6 bases each). This CDR3 comprises 13 residues. Deletions cut 8 bases from V and 4 bases from J, with 12 bases between. The CDR3 protein is CASREQGKNIQYF. As DNA, the CDR3 is TGTGCCAGCCGGGAGCAGGGGAAAAACATTCAGTACTTC.

The V call is TRBV28, the J call TRBJ1-2; 8 nucleotides agree with TRBD1. The CDR3 has 12 residues. V shed 8 bases, J shed 7 bases, and the junction held 6 bases outside the gene matches. Germline V gene data show CDR1 as MDHEN and CDR2 as SYDVKM. The CDR3 protein is CASGTGGSGYTF. CDR3 nucleotides: TGTGCCAGCGGCACAGGGGGGAGTGGCTACACCTTC.

On this clonotype: One junction end disagrees with the germline gene, perhaps due to a read error. The chain employs TRBV20-1 and TRBJ2-2; perhaps TRBD2 as D (5 bases). The CDR3 runs to 18 residues. From germline, CDR1 is DFQATT and CDR2 SNEGSKA (reference sequence). The chain's CDR3 is CSAKVSDQGWANTGERFF. The CDR3 bases are TGCAGTGCTAAGGTGTCAGATCAAGGATGGGCGAACACCGGGGAGCGGTTTTTT.

The chain has TRBV10-3 and TRBJ2-1; 9 bases are a match to TRBD2. The CDR3 has 15 residues. Germline values: CDR1 ENHRY, CDR2 SYGVKD. V shed 6 bases and J 7 bases; nucleotides not matched to a gene: 10. The CDR3 sequence: CAIRRSGGSLNEQFF. CDR3 in DNA: TGTGCCATCAGGAGAAGCGGGGGGTCCTTGAATGAGCAGTTCTTC.

A word on this clonotype: Germline is not matched at one junction end, which may reflect a read error. The rearrangement links TRBV12-3 or TRBV12-4 to TRBJ2-3; tentatively, D is TRBD2 (5 bases). The CDR3 sequence is 17 residues long. CDR3: CASSLRRRNEGTDTEYF. CDR3 nucleotide sequence: TGTGCCAGCAGTTTACGGCGGCGGAACGAGGGCACAGATACGGAGTATTTT.

This clonotype occurred many times. The chain couples TRBV29-1 to TRBJ2-7, with 9 positions matching TRBD1. CDR3 length equals 12 residues. CDR1 and CDR2 (germline): SQVTM, ANQGSEA. The V gene end was trimmed by 4 bases and the J gene end by 3 bases; junction bases not matched to a gene: 1. The CDR3, as DNA: TGCAGCGTTGGGGACAGGGTCTACGAGCAGTACTTC. Protein product: CSVGDRVYEQYF.

This chain connects TRBV6-6 to TRBJ2-3, with 10 bases fitting TRBD1. After removal of 6 bases from V and 4 bases from J, the junction contained 10 bases not matched to a gene. In germline, CDR1 is MNHNY, CDR2 SVGAGI (reference sequence). This CDR3 spans 16 amino acids. Here the CDR3 reads CASSRRDRGGPDTQYF. CDR3 in DNA: TGTGCCAGCAGCCGGAGGGACAGGGGAGGGCCAGATACGCAGTATTTT.